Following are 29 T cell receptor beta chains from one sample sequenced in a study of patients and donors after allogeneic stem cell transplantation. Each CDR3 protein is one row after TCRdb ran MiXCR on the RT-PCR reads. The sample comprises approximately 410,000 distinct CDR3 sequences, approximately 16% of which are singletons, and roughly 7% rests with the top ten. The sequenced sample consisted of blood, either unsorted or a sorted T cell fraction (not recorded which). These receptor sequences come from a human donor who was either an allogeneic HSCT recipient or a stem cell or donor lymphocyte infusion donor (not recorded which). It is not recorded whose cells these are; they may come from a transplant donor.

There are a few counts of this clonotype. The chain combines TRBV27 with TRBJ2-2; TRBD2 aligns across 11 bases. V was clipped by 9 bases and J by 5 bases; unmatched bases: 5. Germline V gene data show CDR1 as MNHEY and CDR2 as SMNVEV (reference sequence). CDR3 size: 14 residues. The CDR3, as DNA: TGTGCCAGTAGCGGGGGGGCATATACCGGGGAGCTGTTTTTT. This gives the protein CASSGGAYTGELFF.

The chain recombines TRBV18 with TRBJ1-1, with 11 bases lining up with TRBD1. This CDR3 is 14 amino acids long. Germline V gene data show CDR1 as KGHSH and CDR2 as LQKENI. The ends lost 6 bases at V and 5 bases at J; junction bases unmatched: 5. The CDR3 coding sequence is TGTGCCAGCTCCCCGGGACAGGGGGAAACTGAAGCTTTCTTT. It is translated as CASSPGQGETEAFF.

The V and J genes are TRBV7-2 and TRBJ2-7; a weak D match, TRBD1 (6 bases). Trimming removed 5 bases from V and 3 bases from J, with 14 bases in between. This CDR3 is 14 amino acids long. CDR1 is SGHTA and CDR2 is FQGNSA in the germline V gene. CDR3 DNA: TGTGCCAGCAGCATGACAGGACTCAACTACGAGCAGTACTTC. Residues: CASSMTGLNYEQYF.

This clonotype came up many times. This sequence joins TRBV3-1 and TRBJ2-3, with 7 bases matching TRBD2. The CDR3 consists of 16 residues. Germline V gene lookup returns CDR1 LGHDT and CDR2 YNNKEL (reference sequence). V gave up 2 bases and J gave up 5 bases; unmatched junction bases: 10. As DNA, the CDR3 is TGTGCCAGCAGCCAACGCGGACTAGGTCACAGAGATACGCAGTATTTT. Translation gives CASSQRGLGHRDTQYF.

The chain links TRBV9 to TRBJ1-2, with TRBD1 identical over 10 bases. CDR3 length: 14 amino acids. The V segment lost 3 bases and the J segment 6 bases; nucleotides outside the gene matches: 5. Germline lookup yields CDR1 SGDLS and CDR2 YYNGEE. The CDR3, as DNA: TGTGCCAGCAGCGAGGGGACAGGGGTCCATGGCTACACCTTC. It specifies CASSEGTGVHGYTF. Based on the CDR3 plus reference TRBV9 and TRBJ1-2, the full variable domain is DSGVTQTPKHLITATGQRVTLRCSPRSGDLSVYWYQQSLDQGLQFLIQYYNGEERAKGNILERFSAQQFPDLHSELNLSSLELGDSALYFCASSEGTGVHGYTFGSGTRLTVV.

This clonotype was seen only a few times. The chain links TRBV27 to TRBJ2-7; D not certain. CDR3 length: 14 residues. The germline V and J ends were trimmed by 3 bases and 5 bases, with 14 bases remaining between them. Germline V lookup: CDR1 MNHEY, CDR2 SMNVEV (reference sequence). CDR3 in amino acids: CASSFVNKRDEQYF. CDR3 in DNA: TGTGCCAGCAGTTTCGTTAATAAAAGGGACGAGCAGTACTTC.

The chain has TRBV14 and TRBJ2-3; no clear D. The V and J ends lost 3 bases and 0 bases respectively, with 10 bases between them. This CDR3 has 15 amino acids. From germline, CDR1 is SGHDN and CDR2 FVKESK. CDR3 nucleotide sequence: TGTGCCAGCAGCCAGATCACGGGTAGCACAGATACGCAGTATTTT. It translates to CASSQITGSTDTQYF.

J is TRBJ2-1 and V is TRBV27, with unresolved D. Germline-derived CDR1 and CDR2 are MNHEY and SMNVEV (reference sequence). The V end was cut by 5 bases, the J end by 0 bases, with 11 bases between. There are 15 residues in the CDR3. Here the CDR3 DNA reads TGTGCCAGCAGTCCCTTATTAAGCTCCTACAATGAGCAGTTCTTC. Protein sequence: CASSPLLSSYNEQFF.

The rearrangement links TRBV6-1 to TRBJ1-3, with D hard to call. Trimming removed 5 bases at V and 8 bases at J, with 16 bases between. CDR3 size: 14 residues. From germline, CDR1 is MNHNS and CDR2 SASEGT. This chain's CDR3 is CASSLTSDIDTIYF. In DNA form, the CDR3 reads TGTGCCAGCAGTCTTACTTCAGATATTGACACCATATATTTT.

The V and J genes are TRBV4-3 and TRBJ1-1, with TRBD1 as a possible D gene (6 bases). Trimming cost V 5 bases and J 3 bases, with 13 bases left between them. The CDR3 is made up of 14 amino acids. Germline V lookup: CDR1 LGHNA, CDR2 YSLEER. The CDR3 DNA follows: TGCGCCAGCAGCGGCGGGGGGCGCGACACTGAAGCTTTCTTT. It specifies CASSGGGRDTEAFF.

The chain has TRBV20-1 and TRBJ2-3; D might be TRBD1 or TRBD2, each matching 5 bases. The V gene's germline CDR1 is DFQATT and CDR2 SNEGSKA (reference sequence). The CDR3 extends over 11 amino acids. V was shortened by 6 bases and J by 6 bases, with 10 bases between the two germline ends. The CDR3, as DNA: TGCAGTGCGGGACCCGGGGATACGCAGTATTTT. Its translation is CSAGPGDTQYF.

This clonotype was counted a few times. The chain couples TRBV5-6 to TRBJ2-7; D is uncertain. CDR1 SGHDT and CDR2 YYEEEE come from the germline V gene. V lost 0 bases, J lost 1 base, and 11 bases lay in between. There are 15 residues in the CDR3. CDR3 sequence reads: CASSLVVADSYEQYF. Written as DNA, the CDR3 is TGTGCCAGCAGCTTGGTCGTGGCGGATTCCTACGAGCAGTACTTC.

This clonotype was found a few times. The CDR3 is CASATGTSSEQYF. The CDR3 DNA is TGTGCCAGTGCCACCGGGACTAGTAGTGAGCAGTACTTC. J is TRBJ2-7 and V is TRBV11-3; 8 bases map to TRBD2. The germline CDR1 and CDR2 sequences are SGHNT and YENEEA. Trimming cost V 9 bases and J 7 bases; bases outside gene matches: 11. CDR3 size: 13 residues.

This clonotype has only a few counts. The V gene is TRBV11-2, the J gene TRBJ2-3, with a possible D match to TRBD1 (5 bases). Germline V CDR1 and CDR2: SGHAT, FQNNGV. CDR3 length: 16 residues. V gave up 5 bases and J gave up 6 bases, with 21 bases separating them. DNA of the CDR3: TGTGCCAGCAGCCGAGCGAGGACATGGCTAATGGATACGCAGTATTTT. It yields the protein CASSRARTWLMDTQYF.

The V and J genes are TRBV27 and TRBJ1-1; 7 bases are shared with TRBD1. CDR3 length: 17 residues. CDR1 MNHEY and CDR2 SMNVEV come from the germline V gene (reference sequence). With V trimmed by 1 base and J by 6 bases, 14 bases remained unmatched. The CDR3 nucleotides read TGTGCCAGCAGTTTATTGGGAGACAGGGCCGGGAAAGCTGAAGCTTTCTTT. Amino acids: CASSLLGDRAGKAEAFF.

This CDR3 reads CASSLGPPLEGYTF. The CDR3 DNA follows: TGTGCCAGCAGCCTAGGACCGCCCCTGGAGGGCTACACCTTC. The chain combines TRBV7-2 with TRBJ1-2; D unclear. V was cut by 5 bases and J by 8 bases, with 18 bases left in between. The CDR3 runs to 14 residues. Germline-derived CDR1 and CDR2 are SGHTA and FQGNSA.

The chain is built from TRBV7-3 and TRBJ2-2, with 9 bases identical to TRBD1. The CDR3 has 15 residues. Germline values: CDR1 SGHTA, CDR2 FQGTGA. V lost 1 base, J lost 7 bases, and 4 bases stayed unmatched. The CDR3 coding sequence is TGTGCCAGCAGCTTAATCGGGACAGGGATCGGGGAGCTGTTTTTT. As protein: CASSLIGTGIGELFF. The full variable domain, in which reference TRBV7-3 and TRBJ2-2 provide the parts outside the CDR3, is GAGVSQTPSNKVTEKGKYVELRCDPISGHTALYWYRQSLGQGPEFLIYFQGTGAADDSGLPNDRFFAVRPEGSVSTLKIQRTERGDSAVYLCASSLIGTGIGELFFGEGSRLTVL.

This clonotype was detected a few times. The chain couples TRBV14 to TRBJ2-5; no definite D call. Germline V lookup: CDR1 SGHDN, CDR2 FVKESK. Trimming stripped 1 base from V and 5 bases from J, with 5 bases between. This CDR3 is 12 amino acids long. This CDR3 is CASSQVKETQYF. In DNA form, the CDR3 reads TGTGCCAGCAGCCAAGTCAAGGAGACCCAGTACTTC.

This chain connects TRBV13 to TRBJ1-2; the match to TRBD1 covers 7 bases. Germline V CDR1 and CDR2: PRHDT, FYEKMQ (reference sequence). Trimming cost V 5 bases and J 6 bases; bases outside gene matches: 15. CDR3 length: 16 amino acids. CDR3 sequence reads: CASSPGDRAQVDGYTF. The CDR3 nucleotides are TGTGCCAGCAGCCCAGGAGACAGGGCCCAGGTCGATGGCTACACCTTC. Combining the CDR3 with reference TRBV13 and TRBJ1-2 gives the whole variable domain AAGVIQSPRHLIKEKRETATLKCYPIPRHDTVYWYQQGPGQDPQFLISFYEKMQSDKGSIPDRFSAQQFSDYHSELNMSSLELGDSALYFCASSPGDRAQVDGYTFGSGTRLTVV.

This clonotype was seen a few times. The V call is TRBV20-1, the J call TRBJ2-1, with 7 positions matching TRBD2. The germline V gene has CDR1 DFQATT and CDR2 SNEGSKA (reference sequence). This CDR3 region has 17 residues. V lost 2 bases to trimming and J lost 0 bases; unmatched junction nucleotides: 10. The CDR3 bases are TGCAGTGCTAGACCCGAACTAGCGTGGAGCTCCTACAATGAGCAGTTCTTC. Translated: CSARPELAWSSYNEQFF.

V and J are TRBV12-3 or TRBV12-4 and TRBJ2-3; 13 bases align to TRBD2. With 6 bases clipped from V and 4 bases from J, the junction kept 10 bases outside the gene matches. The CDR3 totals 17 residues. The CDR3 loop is CASRGFRTSGSADTQYF. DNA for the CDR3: TGTGCCAGCAGAGGTTTCCGGACTAGCGGGAGCGCAGATACGCAGTATTTT.

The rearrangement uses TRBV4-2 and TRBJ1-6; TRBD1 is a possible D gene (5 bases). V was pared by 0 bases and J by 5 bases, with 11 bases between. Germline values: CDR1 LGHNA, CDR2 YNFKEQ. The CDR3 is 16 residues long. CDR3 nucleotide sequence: TGTGCCAGCAGCCAAGATAGGAGGGACCATAATTCACCCCTCCACTTT. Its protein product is CASSQDRRDHNSPLHF.

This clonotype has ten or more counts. DNA for the CDR3: TGTGCCAGCAGGTCGGGGACAGCTCACCAGACCCAGTACTTC. Translating it yields CASRSGTAHQTQYF. This chain links TRBV6-1 with TRBJ2-5; TRBD1 aligns across 7 bases. CDR1 MNHNS and CDR2 SASEGT come from the germline V gene. Germline trimming cut 6 bases from V and 6 bases from J; bases unmatched to any gene: 10. This CDR3 region has 14 residues.

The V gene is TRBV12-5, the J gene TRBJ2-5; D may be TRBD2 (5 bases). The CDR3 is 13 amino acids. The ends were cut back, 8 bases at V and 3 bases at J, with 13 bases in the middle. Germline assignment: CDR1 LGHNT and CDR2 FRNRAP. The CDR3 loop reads CASRAERKETQYF. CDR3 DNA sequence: TGTGCTAGTCGAGCGGAACGTAAAGAGACCCAGTACTTC.

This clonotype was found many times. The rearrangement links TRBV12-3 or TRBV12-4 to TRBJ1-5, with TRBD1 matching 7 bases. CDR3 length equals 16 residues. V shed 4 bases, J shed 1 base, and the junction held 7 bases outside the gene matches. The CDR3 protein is CASSWGPDRSNQPQHF. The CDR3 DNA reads TGTGCCAGCAGTTGGGGGCCGGACAGGAGCAATCAGCCCCAGCATTTT.

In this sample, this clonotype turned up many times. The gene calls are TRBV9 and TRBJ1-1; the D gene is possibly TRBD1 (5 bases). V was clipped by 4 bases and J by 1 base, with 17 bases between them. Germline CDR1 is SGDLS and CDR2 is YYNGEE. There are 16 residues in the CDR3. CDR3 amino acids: CASSRHRRGSNTEAFF. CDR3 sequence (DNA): TGTGCCAGCAGCCGTCATAGGAGGGGATCGAACACTGAAGCTTTCTTT.

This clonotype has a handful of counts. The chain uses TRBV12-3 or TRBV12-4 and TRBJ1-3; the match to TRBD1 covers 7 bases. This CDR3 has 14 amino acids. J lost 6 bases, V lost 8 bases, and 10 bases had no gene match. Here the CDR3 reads CASGQGQVVNTIYF. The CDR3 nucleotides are TGTGCCAGCGGCCAAGGACAGGTCGTAAACACCATATATTTT.

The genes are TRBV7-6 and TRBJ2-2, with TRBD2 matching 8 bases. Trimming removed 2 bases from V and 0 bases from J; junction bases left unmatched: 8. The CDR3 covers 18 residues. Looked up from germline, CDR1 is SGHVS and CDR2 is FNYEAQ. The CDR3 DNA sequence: TGTGCCAGCAGCTTATTTAGCGGGAAAGCCGCGAACACCGGGGAGCTGTTTTTT. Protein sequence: CASSLFSGKAANTGELFF.

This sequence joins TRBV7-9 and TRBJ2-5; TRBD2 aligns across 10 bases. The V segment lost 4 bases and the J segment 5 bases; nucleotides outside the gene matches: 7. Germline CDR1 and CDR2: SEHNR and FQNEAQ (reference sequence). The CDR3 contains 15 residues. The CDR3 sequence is CASSSIAGGGETQYF. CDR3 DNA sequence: TGTGCCAGCAGCTCAATAGCGGGAGGTGGGGAGACCCAGTACTTC.